This passage covers 10 T cell receptor beta chains from one sample sequenced in a study of T cells in Graves' hyperthyroidism and ophthalmopathy. RNA transcripts yielded amplified TCR beta CDR3 regions. When the TCR CDR3 underwent first-round RT-PCR, the HTBI primer set was used. Each CDR3 protein is one row after TCRdb ran MiXCR on the multiplex PCR reads. The sample contains around 440,000 distinct CDR3 sequences, about 15% of which appear only once. The sample was blood. Source of these receptors: a woman under 30 with Graves' hyperthyroidism.

CDR3 in DNA: TGCAGTGCGGGGGCAGGGGGCGCAGATACGCAGTATTTT. This codes for CSAGAGGADTQYF. This rearrangement joins TRBV20-1 to TRBJ2-3; TRBD1 matches at 8 bases. This CDR3 spans 13 amino acids. V was clipped by 6 bases and J by 4 bases; unmatched bases: 6. The V gene's germline CDR1 is DFQATT and CDR2 SNEGSKA (reference sequence).

This clonotype was detected only a few times. Germline is not matched at one junction end, which may reflect a read error. The genes are TRBV7-9 and TRBJ2-3; TRBD1 agrees at 10 bases. This CDR3 spans 14 amino acids. The germline CDR1 and CDR2 sequences are SEHNR and FQNEAQ (reference sequence). The CDR3 DNA sequence: TGTGCCAGCAGCTTTGGACAGGGGGTAGATACGCAGTGTTTT. Translated: CASSFGQGVDTQCF.

Details on this clonotype: A junction boundary mismatches the germline segment, possibly from a read error. The rearrangement joins TRBV18 to TRBJ1-5; D perhaps matches TRBD1 (5 bases). CDR3 length: 16 amino acids. Germline CDR1 KGHSH, CDR2 LQKENI. The CDR3 DNA reads TGTGCCGGCTCACCATCAAAGACAGCAAACAATCAGCCCCAGCATTTT. This translates into CAGSPSKTANNQPQHF. Together with reference TRBV18 and TRBJ1-5, the CDR3 gives the full variable domain: NAGVMQNPRHLVRRRGQEARLRCSPMKGHSHVYWYRQLPEEGLKFMVYLQKENIIDESGMPKERFSAEFPKEGPSILRIQQVVRGDSAAYFCAGSPSKTANNQPQHFGDGTRLSIL.

The rearrangement uses TRBV6-2 or TRBV6-3 and TRBJ2-5; TRBD2 is a possible D gene (6 bases). The germline V and J ends were trimmed by 2 bases and 3 bases, with 13 bases remaining between them. The CDR3 is made up of 15 amino acids. Germline V gene lookup returns CDR1 MNHEY and CDR2 SVGEGT. The CDR3, as DNA: TGTGCCAGCAGTTACACGGGGGTTCCAAAAGAGACCCAGTACTTC. Residues: CASSYTGVPKETQYF.

The V and J genes are TRBV6-2 or TRBV6-3 and TRBJ2-5; D uncertain. The CDR3 runs 12 residues. Deletions cut 2 bases from V and 5 bases from J, with 6 bases between. CDR1 is MNHEY and CDR2 is SVGEGT in the germline V gene. The CDR3 region is CASSYIGETQYF. The CDR3 DNA follows: TGTGCCAGCAGTTACATTGGGGAGACCCAGTACTTC.

CDR3 sequence: CASSQQAVSGANVLTF. CDR3 coding DNA: TGCGCCAGCAGCCAACAGGCGGTCTCTGGGGCCAACGTCCTGACTTTC. This chain links TRBV4-1 with TRBJ2-6, with D unresolved. This CDR3 contains 16 residues. Germline CDR1 is MGHRA and CDR2 is YSYEKL. V lost 2 bases, J lost 0 bases, and 8 bases lay in between.

This clonotype was seen more than once but under ten times. This may stem from a read error, because a much larger clone lies one nucleotide away. The conserved final phenylalanine or tryptophan is absent from the CDR3, which likely points to a read error. The CDR3 DNA sequence: TGTGCCAGCAGCTTGGGGCTAGCGGGAGAAGGCGAGCAGTACCTC. It encodes CASSLGLAGEGEQYL. The chain combines TRBV5-4 with TRBJ2-7; 10 bases agree with TRBD2. Germline lookup yields CDR1 SGHNT and CDR2 YYREEE (reference sequence). The CDR3 covers 15 residues. Trimming removed 0 bases from V and 6 bases from J; junction bases left unmatched: 6.

The chain has TRBV24-1 and TRBJ1-2; a weak D match, TRBD1 (5 bases). The CDR3 is made up of 12 amino acids. Germline CDR1 and CDR2: KGHDR and SFDVKD. Trimming removed 9 bases from V and 4 bases from J, with 11 bases in between. The chain's CDR3 is CATGRDPYGYTF. The CDR3 nucleotides are TGTGCCACCGGTCGGGACCCCTATGGCTACACCTTC.

The chain combines TRBV4-1 with TRBJ2-2; TRBD1 or TRBD2 may be the D gene (5 bases each). Between the trimmed V and J ends, which lost 3 bases and 5 bases, there was a span of 10 bases. This CDR3 region has 14 residues. Germline V gene data show CDR1 as MGHRA and CDR2 as YSYEKL. The CDR3 loop is CASSHGGATGELFF. CDR3 in DNA: TGCGCCAGCAGCCATGGGGGAGCGACCGGGGAGCTGTTTTTT.

This clonotype was counted between two and nine times. The J gene is TRBJ2-2, the V gene TRBV6-1; D is perhaps TRBD1 (5 bases). The CDR3 runs to 13 residues. The V and J ends lost 8 bases and 1 base respectively, with 8 bases between them. Germline-derived CDR1 and CDR2 are MNHNS and SASEGT. The chain's CDR3 is CASCTGNTGELFF. The CDR3 DNA sequence: TGTGCCAGCTGCACAGGGAACACCGGGGAGCTGTTTTTT.